This T cell receptor (beta chain) derives from a study of blood T cells in healthy people across ages. The second PCR ran roughly 6 to 11 cycles with a sample-barcoded 5' primer and J-beta primers. TCRdb called the 5' RACE reads again in MiXCR, with one record for every CDR3 protein. The sample yields 850,000 to 1,000,000 distinct CDR3 sequences, roughly 47% seen once. The CDR3 runs to 16 residues. Between the trimmed V and J ends, which lost 1 base and 0 bases, there was a span of 10 bases. CDR1 is LGHDT and CDR2 is YNNKEL in the germline V gene (reference sequence). The V call is TRBV3-1, the J call TRBJ2-1; the D is unclear. Sequences were obtained from blood. This TCR was sampled from a woman aged 55-75 years in good health. CDR3 sequence (DNA): TGTGCCAGCAGCCAAGTAAGAGGATACTCCTACAATGAGCAGTTCTTC. Translated: CASSQVRGYSYNEQFF.